One sample yielded the 11 T cell receptor beta chains listed below, sequenced in a study of blood T cell repertoires in COVID-19. The method was immunoSEQ multiplex PCR; TCRdb's version includes in-frame clones alone and lacks a portion of them. The sample records around 250,000 clones, roughly nine tenths being singletons. The sequenced sample was peripheral blood. These receptors all stem from a man aged 18 to 30 with active or convalescent COVID-19.

The chain couples TRBV14 to TRBJ1-6; 8 bases are a match to TRBD1. CDR3 size: 16 residues. Trimming removed 4 bases from V and 8 bases from J; junction bases left unmatched: 10. CDR1 SGHDN and CDR2 FVKESK come from the germline V gene. This CDR3 reads CASSPRTGTAYSPLHF. In nucleotides, the CDR3 is TGTGCCAGCAGCCCCCGGACAGGGACGGCTTATTCACCCCTCCACTTT.

The V call is TRBV20-1, the J call TRBJ2-3; 10 positions agree with TRBD2. This CDR3 is built from 15 residues. Germline V lookup: CDR1 DFQATT, CDR2 SNEGSKA (reference sequence). V shed 3 bases and J 5 bases; nucleotides not matched to a gene: 8. CDR3 amino acids: CSASKELAGRDTQYF. DNA of the CDR3: TGCAGTGCTAGTAAGGAACTAGCGGGGCGAGATACGCAGTATTTT.

This chain's CDR3 is CAWDQGGGVYGYTF. The CDR3 DNA follows: TGTGCCTGGGACCAAGGGGGTGGTGTCTATGGCTACACCTTC. The V call is TRBV30, the J call TRBJ1-2; tentatively, D is TRBD1 (6 bases). The germline V and J ends were trimmed by 5 bases and 4 bases, with 17 bases remaining between them. Germline V lookup: CDR1 GTSNPN, CDR2 SVGIG (reference sequence). The CDR3 has 14 amino acids.

The chain combines TRBV24-1 with TRBJ1-1, with D tentatively TRBD1 (5 bases). The CDR3 consists of 13 residues. V was cut by 5 bases and J by 4 bases, with 10 bases left in between. Germline CDR1 reads KGHDR; CDR2 reads SFDVKD. CDR3 bases: TGTGCCACCAGTGGGGGGGAGGGCACTGAAGCTTTCTTT. Encoded protein: CATSGGEGTEAFF.

This clone was seen just once. V and J are TRBV7-9 and TRBJ2-3, with D hard to call. Germline loops: CDR1 SEHNR, CDR2 FQNEAQ (reference sequence). Trimming removed 5 bases from V and 4 bases from J, with 13 bases in between. This CDR3 comprises 14 residues. The CDR3 loop is CASSIRLAPDTQYF. The DNA of the CDR3 is TGTGCCAGCAGCATAAGATTAGCACCAGATACGCAGTATTTT.

The rearrangement joins TRBV25-1 to TRBJ2-1; TRBD2 aligns across 10 bases. This CDR3 comprises 13 residues. Trimming took 4 bases from V and 8 from J; bases not matched to a gene: 2. Germline values: CDR1 MGHDK, CDR2 SYGVNS. CDR3 loop: CASSGLAGDEQFF. CDR3 coding DNA: TGTGCCAGCAGTGGGCTAGCGGGAGATGAGCAGTTCTTC.

The rearrangement links TRBV2 to TRBJ2-5, with 12 bases lining up with TRBD2. The CDR3 length is 14 residues. Per germline, CDR1 SNHLY and CDR2 FYNNEI. The chain's CDR3 is CASVLGLAGETQYF. The CDR3 DNA is TGTGCAAGCGTTTTGGGACTAGCGGGAGAGACCCAGTACTTC.

The V gene is TRBV5-6, the J gene TRBJ1-1; D not resolved. CDR1 is SGHDT, CDR2 YYEEEE, per germline. V was shortened by 1 base and J by 2 bases, with 9 bases between the two germline ends. The CDR3 totals 14 residues. The CDR3 nucleotides are TGTGCCAGCAGCTTGACACCTTTAAACACTGAAGCTTTCTTT. This encodes CASSLTPLNTEAFF. The full variable domain, completed using reference TRBV5-6 and TRBJ1-1, is DAGVTQSPTHLIKTRGQQVTLRCSPKSGHDTVSWYQQALGQGPQFIFQYYEEEERQRGNFPDRFSGHQFPNYSSELNVNALLLGDSALYLCASSLTPLNTEAFFGQGTRLTVV.

V usage is TRBV5-1 and J usage is TRBJ2-1, with 8 bases fitting TRBD2. This CDR3 is built from 13 residues. Germline loops: CDR1 SGHRS, CDR2 YFSETQ. V lost 4 bases to trimming and J lost 9 bases; unmatched junction nucleotides: 6. CDR3 region: CASSEGLESEQFF. The CDR3 nucleotides are TGCGCCAGCAGCGAGGGACTAGAGAGTGAGCAGTTCTTC.

The chain joins TRBV6-5 to TRBJ2-1; 11 bases align to TRBD2. J gave up 15 bases and V 2 bases, and 9 bases lay outside the gene matches. This CDR3 contains 14 residues. Germline CDR1 is MNHEY and CDR2 is SVGAGI. CDR3 loop: CASSYGLAGGWWFF. Here the CDR3 DNA reads TGTGCCAGCAGTTACGGGCTAGCGGGGGGCTGGTGGTTCTTC.

This chain uses TRBV16 with TRBJ1-3, with D uncertain. Trimming stripped 4 bases from V and 0 bases from J, with 13 bases between. Germline V CDR1 and CDR2: KGHSY, FQNENV. The CDR3 sequence is 16 residues long. CDR3 nucleotide sequence: TGTGCCAGCAGCCCCCGCCGGAGTGTCTCTGGAAACACCATATATTTT. Translation: CASSPRRSVSGNTIYF.